The clone carrying this TCR beta chain was seen at least ten times. Its matching antigen is unknown. The length of the CDR3 is 16 residues. Germline V gives CDR1 MDHEN, CDR2 SYDVKM. V lost 2 bases to trimming and J lost 0 bases, with 12 bases between them. This sample is part of a study of T cell repertoires in cytomegalovirus infection. As for the study in general: Indications came from public TCR beta signatures; they pointed to CMV infection and to a matching HLA type.

A single record per CDR3 protein comes from TCRdb applying MiXCR to the reads. Of around 250,000 distinct CDR3 sequences detected, about 17% appear once; the ten largest clones hold around half. Study-level results: Clonotypes of TCR beta that were HLA-C-restricted and CMV-specific dominated the ex vivo response. Public TCR beta family frequency separated CMV-and-HLA carriers, including in an independent cohort.

The TCR originated in a human donor in good health (CMV status not recorded). Some clones in this sample may be carry-over from other donors' samples. The sequencing sample was made of CD8+ T cells from PBMCs. The chain employs TRBV28 and TRBJ2-3, with D perhaps matching TRBD2 (7 bases). CDR3 in DNA: TGTGCCAGCAGTTTAGAGGGGGGGGAGAGCACAGATACGCAGTATTTT. It is translated as CASSLEGGESTDTQYF.